The 6 T cell receptor beta chains reported below all come from one sample, sequenced in a study of cytomegalovirus exposure and HLA in healthy donors. It was with 60 Vbeta and 13 Jbeta primers that the PCR ran. Here immunoSEQ multiplex PCR was the method, and the copy in TCRdb shows in-frame clones only, minus some. The table has 170,000 or so clones, about four fifths seen once. The specimen was PBMCs. The receptors were sampled from a woman between 50 and 59 years old in good health and CMV-seronegative.

This clone was counted only a few times. The chain couples TRBV18 to TRBJ1-1; D is possibly TRBD1 (6 bases). Trimming stripped 3 bases from V and 3 bases from J, with 14 bases between. Looked up from germline, CDR1 is KGHSH and CDR2 is LQKENI. The CDR3 loop spans 15 amino acids. The CDR3 region is CASSPTGSSDTEAFF. DNA of the CDR3: TGTGCCAGCTCACCGACAGGCTCGTCGGACACTGAAGCTTTCTTT.

This clone was detected only a few times. This chain links TRBV5-1 with TRBJ1-1; D is possibly TRBD1 (5 bases). Trimming took 5 bases from V and 4 from J, leaving 6 bases between them. The CDR3 is 11 residues long. Germline loops: CDR1 SGHRS, CDR2 YFSETQ. DNA for the CDR3: TGCGCCAGCAGAAGGGGCACTGAAGCTTTCTTT. As protein: CASRRGTEAFF.

CDR3 loop: CASSGSWVQGDGELAKNIQYF. The CDR3 bases are TGTGCCAGCAGCGGGTCTTGGGTACAGGGCGATGGGGAGCTAGCCAAAAACATTCAGTACTTC. This sequence joins TRBV21-1 and TRBJ2-4; the DNA was not used to check the table's D call, TRBD1. TRBV21-1 is a known pseudogene. The CDR3 contains 21 residues.

The J gene is TRBJ1-1, the V gene TRBV5-4; D unclear. Germline lookup yields CDR1 SGHNT and CDR2 YYREEE (reference sequence). Trimming removed 0 bases from V and 7 bases from J, with 10 bases in between. CDR3 length: 13 amino acids. CDR3 bases: TGTGCCAGCAGCTTGGACTTCTCAGGTGAAGCTTTCTTT. Translation: CASSLDFSGEAFF.

The chain is built from TRBV1 and TRBJ2-5; TRBD2, the table's D call, lacks a check against the DNA. TRBV1 is marked as a pseudogene. The CDR3 loop spans 15 amino acids. The CDR3 region has the DNA TGCACCAGCAGCCAAGAATCACTAGCGGAAGAGACCCAGTACTTC. Translating gives CTSSQESLAEETQYF.

The chain links TRBV18 to TRBJ2-7; possible D gene TRBD1, 5 bases. Per the germline V gene, CDR1 is KGHSH and CDR2 is LQKENI. The length of the CDR3 is 15 residues. The V end was cut by 6 bases, the J end by 3 bases, with 18 bases between. For the CDR3, the DNA is TGTGCCAGCTCCTCACCGCAGGGTATGAACTACGAGCAGTACTTC. It is translated as CASSSPQGMNYEQYF.